This T cell receptor (beta chain) was profiled in a study of T cell responses to AZD1222 COVID-19 vaccine. Overall study results and limits: Epitopes outside B.1.351 and B.1.1.7 mutated regions reportedly drew nearly half of spike TCRs. Donors skewed white British and female; clonal diversity was possibly underestimated. Spike-specific TCR breadth rose after two AZD1222 doses, and depth rose as well. The repertoires were collected only after the peak T cell response.

Worth noting for this clone: The antigen remains unidentified.

Sequencing used immunoSEQ multiplex PCR; TCRdb keeps in-frame clones, though not all of them. Of 130,000 or so clones listed, 90% to 95% are singletons. This sequence originates from an adult in good health. Sequenced material: peripheral blood, taken on day 0 of MenACWY control vaccination.

The CDR3, as DNA: TGTGCCAGCAGCCCGACTAGCGGGGTGTACAATGAGCAGTTCTTC. This translates into CASSPTSGVYNEQFF. The V gene is TRBV3-1 (or the pseudogene TRBV3-2), the J gene TRBJ2-1, with 11 bases matching TRBD2. The CDR3 consists of 15 residues. Trimming removed 4 bases from V and 4 bases from J; junction bases left unmatched: 3. Germline assignment: CDR1 LGHDT and CDR2 YNNKEL (reference sequence).